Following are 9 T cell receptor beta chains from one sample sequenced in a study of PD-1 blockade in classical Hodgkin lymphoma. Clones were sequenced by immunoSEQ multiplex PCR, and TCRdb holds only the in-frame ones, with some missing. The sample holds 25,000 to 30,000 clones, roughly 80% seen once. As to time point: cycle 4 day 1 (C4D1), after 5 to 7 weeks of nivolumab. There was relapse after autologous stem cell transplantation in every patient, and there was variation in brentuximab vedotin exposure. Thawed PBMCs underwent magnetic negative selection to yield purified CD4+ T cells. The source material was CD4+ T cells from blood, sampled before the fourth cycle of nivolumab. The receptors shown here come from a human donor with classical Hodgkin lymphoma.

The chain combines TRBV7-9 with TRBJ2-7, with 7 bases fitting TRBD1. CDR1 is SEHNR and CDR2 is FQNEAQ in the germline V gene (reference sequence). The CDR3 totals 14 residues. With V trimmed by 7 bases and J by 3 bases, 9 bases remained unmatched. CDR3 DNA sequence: TGTGCCAGCACCACAGCCGGGACAGACTACGAGCAGTACTTC. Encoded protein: CASTTAGTDYEQYF.

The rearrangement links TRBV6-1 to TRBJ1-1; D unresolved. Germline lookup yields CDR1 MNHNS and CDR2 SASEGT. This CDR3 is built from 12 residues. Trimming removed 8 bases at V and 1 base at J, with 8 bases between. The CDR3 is CASSRGNTEAFF. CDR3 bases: TGTGCCAGCTCAAGAGGGAACACTGAAGCTTTCTTT.

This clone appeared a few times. CDR3 protein: CAIRGDSHYGYTF. CDR3 bases: TGTGCCATCAGAGGGGACAGCCACTATGGCTACACCTTC. The chain couples TRBV10-3 to TRBJ1-2; 7 nucleotides agree with TRBD1. Germline V gives CDR1 ENHRY, CDR2 SYGVKD. The CDR3 spans 13 residues. After removal of 6 bases from V and 3 bases from J, the junction contained 4 bases not matched to a gene.

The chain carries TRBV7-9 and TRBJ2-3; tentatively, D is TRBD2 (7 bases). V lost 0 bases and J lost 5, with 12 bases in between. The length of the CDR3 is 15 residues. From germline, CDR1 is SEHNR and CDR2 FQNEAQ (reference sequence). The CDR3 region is CASSLAGGPVDTQYF. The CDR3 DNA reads TGTGCCAGCAGCTTAGCGGGGGGGCCGGTAGATACGCAGTATTTT.

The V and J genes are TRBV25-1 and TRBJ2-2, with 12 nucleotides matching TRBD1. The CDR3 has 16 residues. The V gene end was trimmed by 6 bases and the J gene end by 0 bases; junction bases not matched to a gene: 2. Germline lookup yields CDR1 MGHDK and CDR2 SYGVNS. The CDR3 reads CASSWDRGPNTGELFF. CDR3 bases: TGTGCCAGCAGCTGGGACAGGGGGCCGAACACCGGGGAGCTGTTTTTT. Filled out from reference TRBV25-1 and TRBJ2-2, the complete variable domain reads EADIYQTPRYLVIGTGKKITLECSQTMGHDKMYWYQQDPGMELHLIHYSYGVNSTEKGDLSSESTVSRIRTEHFPLTLESARPSHTSQYLCASSWDRGPNTGELFFGEGSRLTVL.

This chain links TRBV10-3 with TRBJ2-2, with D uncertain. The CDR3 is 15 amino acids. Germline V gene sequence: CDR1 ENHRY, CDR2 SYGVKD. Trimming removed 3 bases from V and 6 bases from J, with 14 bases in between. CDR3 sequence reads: CAISDRWDIPGELFF. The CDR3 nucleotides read TGTGCCATCAGTGACAGGTGGGATATACCCGGGGAGCTGTTTTTT.

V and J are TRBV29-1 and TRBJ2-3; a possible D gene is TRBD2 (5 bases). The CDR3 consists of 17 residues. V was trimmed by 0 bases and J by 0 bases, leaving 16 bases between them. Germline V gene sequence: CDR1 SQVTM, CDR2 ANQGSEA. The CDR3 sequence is CSVEDPPPGFSTDTQYF. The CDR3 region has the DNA TGCAGCGTTGAAGACCCGCCCCCGGGATTCAGCACAGATACGCAGTATTTT.

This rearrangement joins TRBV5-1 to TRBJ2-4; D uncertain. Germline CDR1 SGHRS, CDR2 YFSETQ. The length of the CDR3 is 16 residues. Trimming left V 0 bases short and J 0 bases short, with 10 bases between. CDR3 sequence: CASSLGADPAKNIQYF. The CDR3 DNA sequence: TGCGCCAGCAGCTTGGGGGCAGATCCAGCCAAAAACATTCAGTACTTC.

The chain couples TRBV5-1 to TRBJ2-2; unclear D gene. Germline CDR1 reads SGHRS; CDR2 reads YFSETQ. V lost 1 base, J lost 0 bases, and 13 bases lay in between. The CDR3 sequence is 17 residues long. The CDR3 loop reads CASSLLVDLANTGELFF. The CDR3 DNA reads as TGCGCCAGCAGCTTGTTAGTGGACCTTGCGAACACCGGGGAGCTGTTTTTT.